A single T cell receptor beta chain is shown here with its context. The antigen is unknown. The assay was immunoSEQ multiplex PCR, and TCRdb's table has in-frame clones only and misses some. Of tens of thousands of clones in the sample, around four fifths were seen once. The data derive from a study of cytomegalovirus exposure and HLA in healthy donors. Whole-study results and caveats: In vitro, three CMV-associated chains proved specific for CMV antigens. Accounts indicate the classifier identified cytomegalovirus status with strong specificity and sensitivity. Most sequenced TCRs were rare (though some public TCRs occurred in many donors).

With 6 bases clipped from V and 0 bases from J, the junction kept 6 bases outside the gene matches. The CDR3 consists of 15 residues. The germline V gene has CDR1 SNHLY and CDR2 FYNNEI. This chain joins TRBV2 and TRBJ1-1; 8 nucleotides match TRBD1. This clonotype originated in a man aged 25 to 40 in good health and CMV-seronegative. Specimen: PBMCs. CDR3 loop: CASRALGQVNTEAFF. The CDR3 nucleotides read TGTGCCAGCAGGGCCCTGGGACAGGTGAACACTGAAGCTTTCTTT.